Each of the 23 T cell receptor beta chains below was sequenced from the same sample in a study of shared clonotypes between healthy human individuals. The method was immunoSEQ multiplex PCR; TCRdb's version includes in-frame clones alone and lacks a portion of them. The sample carries around 720,000 clones, 73% recorded once. The material sequenced was memory CD4+ T cells sorted from blood. Noted subset: CD45RA-negative fraction. The receptors were sampled from a woman in her twenties or thirties in good health.

The chain joins TRBV2 to TRBJ2-1; perhaps TRBD2 as D (6 bases). Trimming left V 4 bases short and J 4 bases short, with 14 bases between. This CDR3 has 15 amino acids. Germline assignment: CDR1 SNHLY and CDR2 FYNNEI. The CDR3 region is CASSVIAVPYNEQFF. The CDR3 DNA sequence: TGTGCCAGCAGTGTCATAGCGGTCCCTTACAATGAGCAGTTCTTC.

The chain employs TRBV4-1 and TRBJ2-7; 8 nucleotides align to TRBD1. The CDR3 runs to 17 residues. V trimming: 1 base; J trimming: 1 base; junction bases outside the gene matches: 9. Germline-derived CDR1 and CDR2 are MGHRA and YSYEKL. Here the CDR3 reads CASSQGTGTDLSYEQYF. In DNA, the CDR3 is TGCGCCAGCAGCCAAGGGACAGGGACCGACCTTTCCTACGAGCAGTACTTC.

This clone was seen a handful of times. The rearrangement joins TRBV27 to TRBJ1-1, with D perhaps matching TRBD1 (5 bases). The germline V gene has CDR1 MNHEY and CDR2 SMNVEV (reference sequence). Trimming left V 4 bases short and J 6 bases short, with 9 bases between. The CDR3 extends over 12 amino acids. The CDR3 bases are TGTGCCAGCAGTTCAGGGTACGCTGAAGCTTTCTTT. It codes for CASSSGYAEAFF.

This chain uses TRBV2 with TRBJ1-6, with unresolved D. The CDR3 extends over 15 amino acids. Trimming stripped 3 bases from V and 1 base from J, with 7 bases between. Per the germline V gene, CDR1 is SNHLY and CDR2 is FYNNEI. The CDR3 DNA reads TGTGCCAGCAGTGAGTCCTGGTCCTATAATTCACCCCTCCACTTT. Translated: CASSESWSYNSPLHF.

The genes are TRBV6-1 and TRBJ1-4; D remains unclear. Germline lookup yields CDR1 MNHNS and CDR2 SASEGT. V was clipped by 2 bases and J by 0 bases, with 7 bases between them. The CDR3 consists of 15 residues. The CDR3 sequence: CASSEQSATNEKLFF. Here the CDR3 DNA reads TGTGCCAGCAGTGAACAGAGTGCAACTAATGAAAAACTGTTTTTT.

This sequence joins TRBV6-5 and TRBJ1-5; D may be TRBD1 (5 bases). The CDR3 runs to 14 residues. V lost 3 bases and J 11 bases, leaving 17 bases between the germline ends. In germline, CDR1 is MNHEY, CDR2 SVGAGI. CDR3 protein: CASSYTGRDRTQHF. In nucleotides, the CDR3 is TGTGCCAGCAGTTATACAGGACGGGATAGGACCCAGCATTTT.

The DNA for the CDR3 is TGTGCCAGCGGACGAGAAAATACGCAGTATTTT. The encoded protein is CASGRENTQYF. The genes are TRBV25-1 and TRBJ2-3; D remains ambiguous. V lost 8 bases to trimming and J lost 7 bases, with 10 bases between them. The CDR3 covers 11 residues. Germline assignment: CDR1 MGHDK and CDR2 SYGVNS.

This clone was observed a handful of times. CDR3 sequence reads: CASSLSIAYNEQFF. CDR3 sequence (DNA): TGTGCCAGCAGTTTATCGATAGCCTACAATGAGCAGTTCTTC. The chain uses TRBV27 and TRBJ2-1, with no clear D. Germline CDR1 and CDR2: MNHEY and SMNVEV (reference sequence). Between the trimmed V and J ends, which lost 0 bases and 2 bases, there was a span of 5 bases. The length of the CDR3 is 14 residues.

The genes are TRBV28 and TRBJ2-7; tentatively, D is TRBD2 (6 bases). The germline CDR1 and CDR2 sequences are MDHEN and SYDVKM. The CDR3 runs to 14 residues. V lost 7 bases and J lost 2, with 15 bases in between. The CDR3 sequence: CASTTGTPPYEQYF. The CDR3, as DNA: TGTGCCAGCACCACCGGGACTCCCCCCTACGAGCAGTACTTC.

CDR3 protein: CASSQAFGGASGEQYF. The CDR3 DNA reads as TGTGCCAGCAGCCAAGCTTTCGGAGGGGCGTCGGGTGAGCAGTACTTC. The chain links TRBV4-2 to TRBJ2-7, with D tentatively TRBD2 (6 bases). Per the germline V gene, CDR1 is LGHNA and CDR2 is YNFKEQ. CDR3 length equals 16 residues. Trimming pared 1 base from V and 7 bases from J, leaving 20 bases between.

The chain links TRBV7-8 to TRBJ2-3; TRBD2 aligns across 7 bases. Germline V gives CDR1 SGHVS, CDR2 FQNEAQ. Unmatched junction bases numbered 15, after V lost 5 bases and J lost 4 bases. CDR3 length equals 17 residues. CDR3 in amino acids: CASSARRGEGTSDTQYF. In nucleotides, the CDR3 is TGTGCCAGCAGCGCCCGACGGGGGGAGGGTACCTCAGATACGCAGTATTTT. The full variable domain, in which reference TRBV7-8 and TRBJ2-3 provide the parts outside the CDR3, is GAGVSQSPRYKVAKRGQDVALRCDPISGHVSLFWYQQALGQGPEFLTYFQNEAQLDKSGLPSDRFFAERPEGSVSTLKIQRTQQEDSAVYLCASSARRGEGTSDTQYFGPGTRLTVL.

This clone was seen a few times. The V gene is TRBV5-1, the J gene TRBJ1-1; the D gene is possibly TRBD1 (5 bases). There are 14 residues in the CDR3. The ends were cut back, 4 bases at V and 3 bases at J, with 13 bases in the middle. The V gene's germline CDR1 is SGHRS and CDR2 YFSETQ. The CDR3: CASSQGDGYTEAFF. In nucleotides, the CDR3 is TGCGCCAGCAGCCAAGGGGACGGGTACACTGAAGCTTTCTTT.

With regard to this clone: A much more abundant neighbour one base away suggests this may be a read error. In the same sample, other DNA sequences code for this CDR3. This chain uses TRBV5-1 with TRBJ2-1, with 11 nucleotides matching TRBD2. The CDR3 has 15 amino acids. Germline V gene data show CDR1 as SGHRS and CDR2 as YFSETQ. The J segment lost 3 bases and the V segment lost 1 base, leaving 0 bases of the junction unmatched. This CDR3 is CASSLTSGSYNEQFF. For the CDR3, the DNA is TGCGCCAGCAGCTTGACTAGCGGGAGCTACAATGAGCAGTTCTTC. Full variable domain (outside the CDR3, taken from reference TRBV5-1 and TRBJ2-1): KAGVTQTPRYLIKTRGQQVTLSCSPISGHRSVSWYQQTPGQGLQFLFEYFSETQRNKGNFPGRFSGRQFSNSRSEMNVSTLELGDSALYLCASSLTSGSYNEQFFGPGTRLTVL.

CDR3 sequence: CASTNQGADTQYF. The CDR3 nucleotides read TGTGCCAGTACTAACCAAGGCGCAGATACGCAGTATTTT. The chain uses TRBV19 and TRBJ2-3, with D uncertain. CDR1 is LNHDA and CDR2 is SQIVND in the germline V gene (reference sequence). The germline V and J ends were trimmed by 7 bases and 4 bases, with 12 bases remaining between them. The CDR3 sequence is 13 residues long.

V is TRBV27 and J is TRBJ1-1, with 9 nucleotides matching TRBD1. J gave up 4 bases and V 5 bases, and 14 bases lay outside the gene matches. Germline V gene lookup returns CDR1 MNHEY and CDR2 SMNVEV (reference sequence). The CDR3 sequence is 17 residues long. The CDR3 sequence: CASSEQGAGIKGTEAFF. In DNA, the CDR3 is TGTGCCAGCAGTGAACAGGGGGCTGGTATTAAGGGCACTGAAGCTTTCTTT.

In nucleotides, the CDR3 is TGTGCCAGCAGCTCCTATAGCAGGGGCAGCACCGGGGAGCTGTTTTTT. It specifies CASSSYSRGSTGELFF. The gene calls are TRBV11-2 and TRBJ2-2, with D tentatively TRBD1 (6 bases). Germline lookup yields CDR1 SGHAT and CDR2 FQNNGV. The CDR3 is 16 amino acids. The V end was cut by 4 bases, the J end by 4 bases, with 16 bases between.

This clone appeared once. J is TRBJ2-1 and V is TRBV4-2; 7 bases agree with TRBD2. Germline V gene data show CDR1 as LGHNA and CDR2 as YNFKEQ. V lost 1 base and J lost 9; bases outside the gene matches: 15. The CDR3 length is 17 residues. As DNA, the CDR3 is TGTGCCAGCAGCCAAGCCCCGTGGGGAGGGAGGGCCGTTGAGCAGTTCTTC. Translating gives CASSQAPWGGRAVEQFF.

V is TRBV5-4 and J is TRBJ2-5, with 11 bases identical to TRBD2. Germline CDR1 and CDR2: SGHNT and YYREEE (reference sequence). The V gene end was trimmed by 4 bases and the J gene end by 5 bases; junction bases not matched to a gene: 10. This CDR3 is built from 16 residues. The CDR3 DNA sequence: TGTGCCAGCAGCCCCCGGCCGACTAGCGGGGAGGAGACCCAGTACTTC. Translation: CASSPRPTSGEETQYF.

This chain connects TRBV5-1 to TRBJ2-3, with 11 bases that match TRBD2. The ends lost 4 bases at V and 4 bases at J; junction bases unmatched: 11. Germline V lookup: CDR1 SGHRS, CDR2 YFSETQ. This CDR3 comprises 17 residues. This CDR3 is CASSPLTSGSGPDTQYF. The CDR3 region has the DNA TGCGCCAGCAGCCCGCTCACTAGCGGGAGTGGTCCAGATACGCAGTATTTT.

This clone was observed once. CDR3 in amino acids: CASSTPLGTGGVEQYF. The CDR3 DNA follows: TGTGCCAGCAGTACCCCTCTGGGGACAGGGGGCGTCGAGCAGTACTTC. The V gene is TRBV28, the J gene TRBJ2-7; 12 positions agree with TRBD1. The length of the CDR3 is 16 residues. In germline, CDR1 is MDHEN, CDR2 SYDVKM. The ends lost 5 bases at V and 6 bases at J; junction bases unmatched: 11. The full variable domain, with the rest looked up from reference TRBV28 and TRBJ2-7, is DVKVTQSSRYLVKRTGEKVFLECVQDMDHENMFWYRQDPGLGLRLIYFSYDVKMKEKGDIPEGYSVSREKKERFSLILESASTNQTSMYLCASSTPLGTGGVEQYFGPGTRLTVT.

This clone was detected a few times. This rearrangement joins TRBV10-1 to TRBJ1-2; no reliable D call. The CDR3 extends over 14 amino acids. Per the germline V gene, CDR1 is WNHNN and CDR2 is SYGVQD (reference sequence). The V and J ends lost 4 bases and 0 bases respectively, with 9 bases between them. The CDR3 reads CASSAGSTNYGYTF. For the CDR3, the DNA is TGCGCCAGCAGTGCCGGCAGTACTAACTATGGCTACACCTTC.

In DNA form, the CDR3 reads TGTGCCAGCAGCCAGACACCTAGCTCCTACAATGAGCAGTTCTTC. This gives the protein CASSQTPSSYNEQFF. The chain is built from TRBV5-8 and TRBJ2-1; no definite D call. In germline, CDR1 is SGHTS, CDR2 YDEGEE. V was pared by 4 bases and J by 0 bases, with 11 bases between. The CDR3 is 15 residues long.

This chain uses TRBV5-6 with TRBJ2-7, with TRBD1 matching over 9 bases. From germline, CDR1 is SGHDT and CDR2 YYEEEE. The CDR3 consists of 19 residues. The V segment lost 2 bases and the J segment 10 bases; nucleotides outside the gene matches: 25. This CDR3 reads CASSLGTGSDAGDAVVQYF. CDR3 in DNA: TGTGCCAGCAGCTTAGGGACAGGGAGTGATGCGGGAGACGCCGTCGTCCAGTACTTC.